The present T cell receptor beta chain was sequenced within a study of regulatory T cells in long-lasting Graves disease. At the level of the study: Graves' patients who were just diagnosed had used antithyroid drugs for under 3 months.

iRepertoire HTBI primers and Arm-PCR of CDR3 regions built TCR beta libraries. MiXCR was run by TCRdb on the multiplex PCR reads, yielding one entry per CDR3 protein. The sample lists 500,000 or so distinct CDR3 sequences, around 15% occurring once. The J segment lost 0 bases and the V segment lost 6 bases, leaving 6 bases of the junction unmatched. CDR1 is ENHRY, CDR2 SYGVKD, per germline. There are 15 residues in the CDR3. This clonotype occurred a few times. Time point here: newly diagnosed GD, antithyroid drugs for less than 3 months. The TCR library was made from RNA that had been extracted from PBMCs in TRIzol. Under American Thyroid Association guidelines, Graves' disease was diagnosed. The sample was also linked to a second study, of T cells in Graves' hyperthyroidism and ophthalmopathy. In that study: For the diagnoses, clinical symptoms, serum thyroxine and TRAb, thyroid ultrasound and orbital computed tomography were used.

Sample: peripheral blood mononuclear cells (PBMCs), taken at new diagnosis, from a patient treated with antithyroid drugs. This rearrangement joins TRBV10-3 to TRBJ2-7; 9 nucleotides line up with TRBD1. This TCR came from a middle-aged man with Graves disease. The CDR3 coding sequence is TGTGCCATCAGCACAGGGGGCAGGAGCTCCTACGAGCAGTACTTC. This encodes CAISTGGRSSYEQYF.